The 4 T cell receptor beta chains below were found in one sample sequenced in a study of blood T cell repertoires in COVID-19. Measured with immunoSEQ multiplex PCR; TCRdb has only the in-frame clones, and not every one. The sample records almost 350,000 clones, roughly nine tenths being singletons. Sequences were obtained from peripheral blood. These TCRs come from a woman between 55 and 75 years old with COVID-19, enrolled during active disease.

V gene TRBV7-9 combines with J gene TRBJ1-2, with 10 bases that match TRBD1. The germline CDR1 and CDR2 sequences are SEHNR and FQNEAQ (reference sequence). CDR3 length: 15 residues. The trim removed 6 bases at V and 3 bases at J, leaving 7 bases unmatched. The CDR3 DNA sequence: TGTGCCAGCAGTCCCGGGACAGGGGACTACTATGGCTACACCTTC. Translation gives CASSPGTGDYYGYTF.

J is TRBJ1-1 and V is TRBV2; perhaps TRBD1 as D (5 bases). Germline CDR1 SNHLY, CDR2 FYNNEI. Trimming pared 8 bases from V and 3 bases from J, leaving 16 bases between. The CDR3 sequence is 14 residues long. The CDR3 nucleotides read TGTGCCAGCCCCTTGGAGGGGTTGGACACTGAAGCTTTCTTT. This translates into CASPLEGLDTEAFF.

This clone has more than one count but fewer than ten. V usage is TRBV5-6 and J usage is TRBJ1-2; 9 bases line up with TRBD1. Trimming removed 4 bases from V and 6 bases from J; junction bases left unmatched: 4. The CDR3 is made up of 13 amino acids. In germline, CDR1 is SGHDT, CDR2 YYEEEE. CDR3 in amino acids: CASSHWDRDGYTF. In DNA form, the CDR3 reads TGTGCCAGCAGCCACTGGGACAGGGATGGCTACACCTTC.

The chain joins TRBV29-1 to TRBJ2-3, with D perhaps TRBD2 (5 bases). The CDR3 spans 15 residues. Germline CDR1 and CDR2: SQVTM and ANQGSEA. Trimming pared 6 bases from V and 4 bases from J, leaving 20 bases between. CDR3 in amino acids: CSVLAWTGGADTQYF. The CDR3 DNA reads as TGCAGCGTCCTAGCCTGGACTGGCGGCGCAGATACGCAGTATTTT.